This entry features one TCR beta chain sequence. Its antigen is unknown. No quality values exist for individual bases; no much larger clone is one base distant. Reading from cysteine to phenylalanine, the CDR3 counts 16 amino acids. The sequence is cut down to CDR3 DNA, 48 bases in frame from base 1. V lost 1 base and J lost 4 bases, and the count of bases not matched to a germline gene is 6. The germline V gene provides CDR1 LGHNA and CDR2 YSLEER. This sample was included in a study of yellow fever vaccine responses in identical twins (dated by TCRdb to the late 2010s). As for the study more broadly: Focusing on identical twins, the study followed the T cell clones that responded to the vaccine, and did so with precision.

The library was built by means of RT-PCR. Sequencing instrument: Illumina HiSeq 2500. Starting from the raw public reads, TCRdb applied fastp trimming at Q25, assembled clones with MiXCR and retained in-frame beta chains. Every distinct CDR3 protein forms one entry, paired with its most common genes and DNA. A total of 1,500 to 2,000 distinct CDR3 sequences appear in this sample, about four fifths of them only once. The ten largest clones take up roughly 28% of the sample. Points the paper makes about the study in general: According to the authors, in identical twins the way T cells responded to vaccination appeared partly convergent and partly personalized.

Sequencing used T cells from blood (PBMCs), unsorted or a sorted subset (not recorded which), obtained before or after yellow fever vaccination (not recorded which). The chain employs TRBV4-3 and TRBJ1-1, and 10 junction bases match TRBD1. This clonotype was obtained from a female donor who received the yellow fever vaccine. The CDR3 amino acid sequence is: CASSQGQGAPSTEAFF. The DNA sequence is given as TGCGCCAGCAGCCAAGGACAGGGGGCGCCAAGCACTGAAGCTTTCTTT.